The sequence of this T cell receptor (beta chain) was determined in a study of Ad26.COV2.S vaccination and SARS-CoV-2 variants. The repertoire was sequenced with immunoSEQ multiplex PCR; TCRdb's copy has only in-frame clones and lacks some. The sample lists approximately 420,000 clones, 70% to 90% occurring once. The treatment was: some 19 received Ad26.COV2.S at low or high dose, single or two shots; roughly five received placebo; per-sample allocation not given. Sampling occurred on day 63 after the first vaccine or placebo injection. V shed 4 bases, J shed 0 bases, and the junction held 7 bases outside the gene matches. Germline CDR1 reads SGHNT; CDR2 reads YYREEE (reference sequence). The CDR3 spans 18 residues. Broader study findings: After vaccination, reports described spike-specific CD8+ and CD4+ T cell responses as showing substantial breadth.

Comments on this clone: The antigen is not known.

The receptor was derived from a person aged 18 to 59 who received the Ad26.COV2.S COVID-19 vaccine or a placebo. The sample here was peripheral blood, taken in a trial of Ad26.COV2.S vaccine versus placebo. The chain combines TRBV5-4 with TRBJ2-2; 12 nucleotides agree with TRBD2. The CDR3 bases are TGTGCCAGCAGCCATGAGACTAGCGGGGGATCGAACACCGGGGAGCTGTTTTTT. This codes for CASSHETSGGSNTGELFF.